This T cell receptor beta chain was captured in a study of T cell responses to AZD1222 COVID-19 vaccine. Clones were read by immunoSEQ multiplex PCR, and TCRdb kept only the in-frame ones, dropping some. Of over 150,000 clones listed, roughly nine tenths are singletons. Germline V gene sequence: CDR1 SGHTA, CDR2 FQGNSA. Trimming shortened V by 5 bases and J by 4 bases, and 17 bases separated the two germline ends. CDR3 length: 15 residues. The rearrangement joins TRBV7-2 to TRBJ2-5; D is possibly TRBD2 (6 bases). The TCR comes from an adult in good health. The sequences come from peripheral blood, collected on day 0 of AZD1222 vaccination. The CDR3 bases are TGTGCCAGCAGCCCCTCCGGGGGAACGGGAGAGACCCAGTACTTC. Encoded protein: CASSPSGGTGETQYF.